This TCR beta chain is drawn from a study of cytomegalovirus exposure and HLA in healthy donors. About the research overall: HLA-typed donors contributed 80 million to 85 million unique TCRs, which were held in an early data release.

CDR1 is LNHDA, CDR2 SQIVND, per germline (reference sequence). The CDR3 totals 14 residues. The V end was cut by 2 bases, the J end by 10 bases, with 15 bases between. PCR involved 60 Vbeta and 13 Jbeta primers. TCRdb's table, derived via immunoSEQ multiplex PCR, lists solely in-frame clones and lacks some. The table records around 120,000 clones, roughly 82% of them present only once. The chain carries TRBV19 and TRBJ2-1, with a tentative D call TRBD2 (5 bases). The sample consisted of PBMCs. The TCR sequence derives from a boy aged 10-17 years in good health and CMV-seronegative. The CDR3 region is CASSITATTGEQFF. The CDR3 DNA reads TGTGCCAGTAGTATAACTGCGACTACCGGGGAGCAGTTCTTC.